The clone carrying this T cell receptor (beta chain) was seen more than once but under ten times. It is unclear where the CDR3 begins or ends on the DNA, so no DNA is shown, and the CDR3 is as TCRdb lists it. Authors' methods: Cell counts per sample came from amplifying reference gene primers. Profiled with immunoSEQ multiplex PCR; TCRdb holds only in-frame clones, not every one. Clone size and V and J calls were adopted from that table, with D and trimming inferred from the DNA. The repertoire holds 100,000 or so clones, with approximately 79% as singletons. The CDR3 extends over 15 residues, inclusive of both ends. The sample belongs to a study of blood T cell repertoires in COVID-19. Overall study context: Samples taken during acute and convalescent COVID-19 were collected in the United States, Italy and Spain. PBMCs, B-cell-depleted T cells, or T cells provided the cDNA or gDNA that made up the material.

This sequence was found in a man aged 70 or older with active or convalescent COVID-19. Sequences were obtained from peripheral blood. This chain uses TRBV7-5 with TRBJ2-7; no DNA check was done on the table's D call, TRBD1. TRBV7-5 represents a pseudogene. This chain's CDR3 is CARSEVGTGTYEQYF.